Shown below are 20 T cell receptor beta chains from a single sample sequenced in a study of OX40 agonist ivuxolimab in advanced cancers. Library preparation employed the immunoSEQ multiplex PCR assay. TCRdb's version of the immuneACCESS table is confined to in-frame rearrangements and falls short of the full clone set. An unresolved V gene accounts for under half of the shortfall where checked; the remainder is of unknown origin. Recorded for this sample are 56,000 or so clones; about four fifths of them occurred a single time. The ten biggest clones cover roughly 4.7% of the sample. Material: CD4+ or CD8+ T cells sorted from blood, obtained in a trial of the OX40 agonist ivuxolimab. These receptors all stem from an adult with an advanced solid tumor such as melanoma, head and neck, liver or kidney cancer.

This clone was observed a handful of times. The chain carries TRBV6-6 and TRBJ1-1; 7 bases are a match to TRBD1. Losses at the gene ends were 6 bases for V and 4 bases for J; bases not matched to a gene: 2. Looked up from germline, CDR1 is MNHNY and CDR2 is SVGAGI (reference sequence). This CDR3 is 12 amino acids long. The CDR3 region is CASSPGGTEAFF. The CDR3 nucleotides are TGTGCCAGCAGCCCAGGGGGCACTGAAGCTTTCTTT.

The V call is TRBV6-6, the J call TRBJ1-5; D perhaps matches TRBD1 (6 bases). CDR1 is MNHNY and CDR2 is SVGAGI in the germline V gene (reference sequence). Trimming removed 5 bases at V and 0 bases at J, with 14 bases between. This CDR3 is 16 amino acids long. The CDR3, as DNA: TGTGCCAGCAGTACAGGGACCCGTCATAGCAATCAGCCCCAGCATTTT. Encoded protein: CASSTGTRHSNQPQHF.

This rearrangement joins TRBV5-1 to TRBJ1-2; no firm D call. CDR3 size: 14 residues. CDR1 is SGHRS and CDR2 is YFSETQ in the germline V gene. Trimming removed 1 base at V and 0 bases at J, with 7 bases between. DNA for the CDR3: TGCGCCAGCAGCTTGATCCAGGCTAACTATGGCTACACCTTC. Its translation is CASSLIQANYGYTF.

The chain is built from TRBV19 and TRBJ1-3; 8 nucleotides align to TRBD1. The junction had 3 bases not matched to a gene; V was cut back by 6 bases and J by 2 bases. CDR1 and CDR2 (germline): LNHDA, SQIVND (reference sequence). The CDR3 length is 14 residues. The DNA of the CDR3 is TGTGCCAGTAGCCAGGGGGCAGCTGGAAACACCATATATTTT. Translating gives CASSQGAAGNTIYF.

The chain combines TRBV12-5 with TRBJ2-1, with D tentatively TRBD1 or TRBD2 (9 bases each). V was cut by 0 bases and J by 5 bases, with 32 bases left in between. CDR1 LGHNT and CDR2 FRNRAP come from the germline V gene. This CDR3 comprises 22 residues. CDR3 sequence (DNA): TGTGCTAGTGGTTTGGTAAGGGGACAGGGACCAGCGGGAGGCCCGAGGGACAATGAGCAGTTCTTC. Translating it yields CASGLVRGQGPAGGPRDNEQFF.

This clone was seen once. This chain connects TRBV6-1 to TRBJ2-2, with D possibly matching TRBD2 (5 bases). V lost 2 bases and J 5 bases, leaving 15 bases between the germline ends. CDR3 size: 16 residues. Looked up from germline, CDR1 is MNHNS and CDR2 is SASEGT. CDR3 nucleotide sequence: TGTGCCAGCAGTGAAAGTCTGGCGGGCGCTACCGGGGAGCTGTTTTTT. Translation gives CASSESLAGATGELFF.

The rearrangement links TRBV28 to TRBJ1-5; D not resolved. The germline gives CDR1 MDHEN, CDR2 SYDVKM. The CDR3 totals 16 residues. Trimming left V 2 bases short and J 4 bases short, with 15 bases between. The CDR3 DNA reads as TGTGCCAGCAGTTTACTCAAGCGCGTAGGGAATCAGCCCCAGCATTTT. Translating it yields CASSLLKRVGNQPQHF.

J is TRBJ2-5 and V is TRBV5-6; no reliable D call. The DNA end favors TRBJ2-7, so the J call may be wrong. CDR3 size: 14 residues. CDR1 and CDR2 from the germline V gene are SGHDT and YYEEEE. Here the CDR3 reads CASSFRDGVHEQYF. The CDR3 nucleotides are TGTGCCAGCAGCTTTAGGGATGGTGTCCACGAGCAGTACTTC.

V is TRBV28 and J is TRBJ1-2; no definite D call. Per germline, CDR1 MDHEN and CDR2 SYDVKM. The CDR3 has 12 residues. Trimming took off 5 bases at V and 2 bases at J, with 6 bases between the two ends. CDR3 sequence (DNA): TGTGCCAGCAGTCGGCAGAACTATGGCTACACCTTC. Translating it yields CASSRQNYGYTF.

This clone was detected once. The chain uses TRBV15 and TRBJ1-4, with D possibly TRBD1 on 5 matching bases. The CDR3 contains 16 residues. V lost 0 bases and J 8 bases, leaving 16 bases between the germline ends. Germline V gene sequence: CDR1 LNHNV, CDR2 YYDKDF (reference sequence). The CDR3 DNA reads TGTGCCACCAGCAGAGACGCCGGGACGGGAGGGGAAAAACTGTTTTTT. It yields the protein CATSRDAGTGGEKLFF.

This chain connects TRBV30 to TRBJ1-2; D might be TRBD1 (5 bases). V was cut by 3 bases and J by 2 bases, with 19 bases left in between. Germline loops: CDR1 GTSNPN, CDR2 SVGIG (reference sequence). The CDR3 runs to 16 residues. CDR3 protein: CAWRRQPLTINYGYTF. In DNA form, the CDR3 reads TGTGCCTGGAGGAGACAGCCCCTAACTATCAACTATGGCTACACCTTC.

V is TRBV5-8 and J is TRBJ1-2, with 10 bases lining up with TRBD1. The CDR3 covers 14 residues. CDR1 and CDR2 (germline): SGHTS, YDEGEE. The junction had 6 bases not matched to a gene; V was cut back by 4 bases and J by 6 bases. CDR3 DNA: TGTGCCAGCAGCGTGACAGGGGGCGATAATGGCTACACCTTC. Protein sequence: CASSVTGGDNGYTF.

This clone occurred once. The chain has TRBV10-2 and TRBJ2-3, with D maybe TRBD1 (5 bases). Per germline, CDR1 WSHSY and CDR2 SAAADI. CDR3 length: 14 amino acids. V lost 3 bases to trimming and J lost 5 bases, with 12 bases between them. CDR3 coding DNA: TGCGCCAGCAGTGATAGGGGTCCGAAAGATACGCAGTATTTT. Its protein product is CASSDRGPKDTQYF.

This clone was counted a single time. The V call is TRBV7-3, the J call TRBJ1-2; 10 positions match TRBD1. This CDR3 has 15 residues. CDR1 and CDR2 (germline): SGHTA, FQGTGA. V was clipped by 3 bases and J by 6 bases; unmatched bases: 7. The CDR3 reads CASSLMGQGFDGYTF. The CDR3, as DNA: TGTGCCAGCAGCTTGATGGGACAGGGGTTCGATGGCTACACCTTC.

This chain uses TRBV11-1 with TRBJ2-2; D call uncertain. The CDR3 has 12 amino acids. Trimming cost V 6 bases and J 2 bases, with 4 bases left between them. CDR1 is SGHAT and CDR2 is FQDESV in the germline V gene (reference sequence). CDR3 sequence: CASSHNTGELFF. The DNA for the CDR3 is TGTGCCAGCAGTCACAACACCGGGGAGCTGTTTTTT.

This clone has just one count. This chain uses TRBV25-1 with TRBJ1-1, with D unresolved. From germline, CDR1 is MGHDK and CDR2 SYGVNS. Trimming shortened V by 11 bases and J by 1 base, and 14 bases separated the two germline ends. The length of the CDR3 is 13 residues. The CDR3 DNA follows: TGTGCCTCAGATTCTCCGTCGAACACTGAAGCTTTCTTT. It encodes CASDSPSNTEAFF. Complete variable domain (other parts from reference TRBV25-1 and TRBJ1-1): EADIYQTPRYLVIGTGKKITLECSQTMGHDKMYWYQQDPGMELHLIHYSYGVNSTEKGDLSSESTVSRIRTEHFPLTLESARPSHTSQYLCASDSPSNTEAFFGQGTRLTVV.

This clone was recorded once. The rearrangement joins TRBV7-9 to TRBJ2-7, with TRBD1 matching 9 bases. With V trimmed by 1 base and J by 2 bases, 3 bases remained unmatched. The CDR3 covers 15 residues. Looked up from germline, CDR1 is SEHNR and CDR2 is FQNEAQ (reference sequence). This chain's CDR3 is CASSLEDRGTYEQYF. CDR3 in DNA: TGTGCCAGCAGCTTAGAAGACAGGGGGACCTACGAGCAGTACTTC.

This chain uses TRBV5-6 with TRBJ2-2; TRBD1 aligns across 9 bases. From germline, CDR1 is SGHDT and CDR2 YYEEEE. The CDR3 is made up of 15 amino acids. V dropped 2 bases and J dropped 4; count of bases not matched to a gene: 3. The CDR3 sequence: CASSFRDRVTGELFF. CDR3 bases: TGTGCCAGCAGCTTTCGGGACAGGGTCACCGGGGAGCTGTTTTTT.

This chain uses TRBV28 with TRBJ2-1; 7 bases are shared with TRBD2. The junction had 6 bases not matched to a gene; V was cut back by 8 bases and J by 2 bases. The CDR3 sequence is 14 residues long. The V gene's germline CDR1 is MDHEN and CDR2 SYDVKM. For the CDR3, the DNA is TGTGCCAGCCACGGGGGGATCACCTACAATGAGCAGTTCTTC. Translated: CASHGGITYNEQFF.

V usage is TRBV14 and J usage is TRBJ1-1; 8 bases match TRBD1. With 1 base clipped from V and 5 bases from J, the junction kept 12 bases outside the gene matches. From germline, CDR1 is SGHDN and CDR2 FVKESK. This CDR3 has 17 residues. The chain's CDR3 is CASSQAYGQGRGTEAFF. The CDR3 nucleotides are TGTGCCAGCAGCCAAGCCTACGGACAGGGAAGAGGAACTGAAGCTTTCTTT.